This is a list of T cell receptor beta chains from one sample in a study of OX40 agonist ivuxolimab in advanced cancers. Sequencing used immunoSEQ multiplex PCR; TCRdb keeps in-frame clones, though not all of them. The table includes approximately 82,000 clones, 75% to 90% detected once. The sample in question was CD4+ or CD8+ T cells sorted from blood, obtained in a trial of the OX40 agonist ivuxolimab. The receptors were sampled from an adult with an advanced solid tumor such as melanoma, head and neck, liver or kidney cancer. CDR3s include the opening cysteine and the closing phenylalanine or tryptophan. The D gene is left open where the match is weak. Rows give clone size only sometimes, using once, few, many, or a class for an expanded clone.

DNA: TGTGCCAGCAGTTTGGAGGGGGGGGGCACGTACAATGAGCAGTTCTTC; CDR3: CASSLEGGGTYNEQFF; D: -; V: TRBV27; size: -; J: TRBJ2-1
DNA: TGTGCCAGCAGCAAAATCCCAGGTTCCTACAATGAGCAGTTCTTC; CDR3: CASSKIPGSYNEQFF; D: -; V: TRBV6-5; size: -; J: TRBJ2-1
DNA: TGTGCCTGGGCCCTCCTTCACGAGCAGTACTTC; CDR3: CAWALLHEQYF; D: -; V: TRBV30; size: -; J: TRBJ2-7
DNA: TGTGCCAGCAGCCCCTCGGGACTAGCGGGGGGGCGCACAGATACGCAGTATTTT; CDR3: CASSPSGLAGGRTDTQYF; D: TRBD2; V: TRBV13; size: -; J: TRBJ2-3
DNA: TGCAGTGCCCATACGAGGGTCCAGTATTTT; CDR3: CSAHTRVQYF; D: -; V: TRBV20-1; size: -; J: TRBJ2-3
DNA: TGTGCCAGCAGCGGACGGGGGCGGGATACGCAGTATTTT; CDR3: CASSGRGRDTQYF; D: -; V: TRBV7-2; size: -; J: TRBJ2-3
DNA: TGTGCCAGCAGCGCCGGACTGTCATCCTACGAGCAGTACTTC; CDR3: CASSAGLSSYEQYF; D: -; V: TRBV7-8; size: -; J: TRBJ2-7
DNA: TGTGCCATCACAGAGGGACTAGCGGGGCACAATGAGCAGTTCTTC; CDR3: CAITEGLAGHNEQFF; D: TRBD2; V: TRBV10-3; size: -; J: TRBJ2-1
DNA: TGTGCCAGCAGCTTAGGGCCAAAGGGAACTTATGGCTACACCTTC; CDR3: CASSLGPKGTYGYTF; D: -; V: TRBV7-2; size: once; J: TRBJ1-2
DNA: TGTGCCACCAGCAGAGCCAGGCTTAAGGGACTAGCGGGGCTGGATGAGCAGTTCTTC; CDR3: CATSRARLKGLAGLDEQFF; D: TRBD2; V: TRBV15; size: once; J: TRBJ2-1
DNA: TGTGCCAGCTGCTGTTCAGTCGTCTCCTACGAGCAGTACTTC; CDR3: CASCCSVVSYEQYF; D: -; V: TRBV28; size: -; J: TRBJ2-7
DNA: TGTGCCAGCAGCAAAGGACCCAGGCTGAGCGCTTTCTTT; CDR3: CASSKGPRLSAFF; D: -; V: TRBV21-1; size: -; J: TRBJ1-1
DNA: TGTGCCAGCAGTGAATACGGGGGAAATGGTGAAGCTTTCTTT; CDR3: CASSEYGGNGEAFF; D: -; V: TRBV25-1; size: -; J: TRBJ1-1
DNA: TGTGCCAGCAGAGCGGACACCGAAGGTGACGAGCAGTACTTC; CDR3: CASRADTEGDEQYF; D: -; V: TRBV28; size: -; J: TRBJ2-7